This T cell receptor beta chain came from a study of blood T cell repertoires in COVID-19. Study overall: Acute-phase and convalescent COVID-19 samples originated in the United States, Italy and Spain. Nucleic acid was either cDNA or gDNA, and it came from T cells, B-cell-depleted T cells, or PBMCs.

Produced via immunoSEQ multiplex PCR; TCRdb's table is partial and in-frame only. The sample includes fewer than 400,000 clones, 85% of them seen just once. This CDR3 region has 15 residues. Trimming removed 7 bases from V and 5 bases from J; junction bases left unmatched: 11. CDR1 MDHEN and CDR2 SYDVKM come from the germline V gene. This TCR was sampled from a woman younger than 35 with acute or convalescent COVID-19. The sequencing input was peripheral blood. The gene calls are TRBV28 and TRBJ2-7, with 10 bases aligning to TRBD1. The CDR3 DNA sequence: TGTGCCAGCACCGAACGGAGGGACAGGGGTCACGAGCAGTACTTC. Protein product: CASTERRDRGHEQYF. The full variable domain, rest sourced from reference TRBV28 and TRBJ2-7, is DVKVTQSSRYLVKRTGEKVFLECVQDMDHENMFWYRQDPGLGLRLIYFSYDVKMKEKGDIPEGYSVSREKKERFSLILESASTNQTSMYLCASTERRDRGHEQYFGPGTRLTVT.